This is a list of T cell receptor beta chains from one sample in a study of T-cell memory formation after mild COVID-19. Each CDR3 protein is one row after TCRdb ran MiXCR on the 5' RACE reads. The repertoire holds 6,000 or so distinct CDR3 sequences, with over 15% as singletons. The specimen was PBMCs or a T cell subset sorted from them (not recorded which). The receptors were sampled from an adult woman who had mild COVID-19 (a few samples of this study predate the infection). Cell type and time point are not known. Both conserved end residues are part of each CDR3. A D gene is named only where the DNA matches it firmly. Clone size, where shown, is once, few, many, or a class for clones that have expanded.

d_call	v_call	j_call	clone_size	cdr3_aa	cdr3_nt
TRBD1	TRBV20-1	TRBJ1-2	many	CSARDLMTGANYGYTF	TGCAGTGCTAGAGATCTGATGACAGGGGCGAACTATGGCTACACCTTC
.	TRBV19	TRBJ1-1	many	CASSITPAELLAFF	TGTGCCAGTAGTATAACCCCGGCGGAGCTCTTAGCTTTCTTT
TRBD1	TRBV14	TRBJ2-7	many	CASSRPGQGYYEQYF	TGTGCCAGCAGCCGTCCGGGACAGGGATACTACGAGCAGTACTTC
TRBD1	TRBV10-3	TRBJ1-1	many	CATIPTGVGTEAFF	TGTGCCACCATACCTACAGGGGTTGGTACTGAAGCTTTCTTT
.	TRBV10-3	TRBJ2-7	many	CAISEHPDEQYF	TGTGCCATCAGTGAACACCCAGACGAGCAGTACTTC
.	TRBV7-6	TRBJ1-1	medium-sized	CASSSSVGPWTEAFF	TGTGCCAGCAGCTCCAGCGTCGGGCCATGGACTGAAGCTTTCTTT
.	TRBV27	TRBJ1-5	many	CASSFLGQPQHF	TGTGCCAGCAGTTTCTTGGGCCAGCCCCAGCATTTT
.	TRBV5-1	TRBJ2-7	many	CASSLAWDHEQYF	TGCGCCAGCAGCTTGGCCTGGGATCACGAGCAGTACTTC
TRBD2	TRBV20-1	TRBJ2-3	.	CSASGLAGVPRTDTQYF	TGCAGTGCTAGTGGACTAGCGGGAGTCCCACGCACAGATACGCAGTATTTT
TRBD1	TRBV27	TRBJ2-3	many	CASSSTGDTQYF	TGTGCCAGCAGTTCGACAGGGGATACGCAGTATTTT
.	TRBV5-1	TRBJ1-1	medium-sized	CASSPGKGDTEAFF	TGCGCCAGCAGCCCCGGCAAGGGCGACACTGAAGCTTTCTTT
TRBD1	TRBV30	TRBJ2-2	many	CADRDRHTGELFF	TGTGCCGACCGGGACAGGCACACCGGGGAGCTGTTTTTT
.	TRBV24-1	TRBJ1-1	medium-sized	CATSEGVFTEAFF	TGTGCCACCAGTGAGGGGGTGTTCACTGAAGCTTTCTTT
TRBD2	TRBV6-5	TRBJ2-5	many	CDSSLAGGLETQYF	TGTGACAGCAGTCTAGCGGGGGGCCTTGAGACCCAGTACTTC
TRBD2	TRBV20-1	TRBJ2-1	medium-sized	CSASTGTSATHEQFF	TGCAGTGCTTCTACCGGGACTAGCGCAACCCATGAGCAGTTCTTC
TRBD1	TRBV24-1	TRBJ1-1	many	CATRTGGNTEAFF	TGTGCCACCAGGACAGGGGGGAACACTGAAGCTTTCTTT
TRBD1	TRBV25-1	TRBJ1-2	many	CASSEPHGTGLNYGYTF	TGTGCCAGCAGTGAACCGCACGGGACAGGACTTAACTATGGCTACACCTTC
TRBD2	TRBV2	TRBJ2-1	many	CASRRLAGYNEQFF	TGTGCCAGCAGAAGACTAGCGGGGTACAATGAGCAGTTCTTC
.	TRBV30	TRBJ1-3	many	CAWSVQALTSGNTIYF	TGTGCCTGGAGTGTCCAGGCGCTGACGTCTGGAAACACCATATATTTT
.	TRBV7-2	TRBJ1-1	.	CASSSDWEGTTEAFF	TGTGCCAGCAGCTCGGATTGGGAGGGTACCACTGAAGCTTTCTTT
TRBD2	TRBV15	TRBJ2-1	many	CATSYLLASSYNEQFF	TGTGCCACCAGCTACTTACTAGCGAGCTCCTACAATGAGCAGTTCTTC
.	TRBV15	TRBJ1-1	.	CATSSGGGRTNTEAFF	TGTGCCACCAGCTCGGGGGGGGGACGAACGAACACTGAAGCTTTCTTT
TRBD1	TRBV7-9	TRBJ1-2	medium-sized	CASSDRILYGYTF	TGTGCCAGCTCGGACAGGATACTCTATGGCTACACCTTC
.	TRBV28	TRBJ2-1	many	CAISFLFSYNEQFF	TGTGCCATCTCCTTTCTCTTCTCCTACAATGAGCAGTTCTTC
TRBD2	TRBV7-3	TRBJ2-1	many	CASSSGGADNEQFF	TGTGCCAGCAGCTCCGGGGGGGCGGACAATGAGCAGTTCTTC
TRBD2	TRBV12-3/TRBV12-4	TRBJ2-7	.	CASSATSGGYEQYF	TGTGCCAGCAGTGCGACTAGCGGGGGATACGAGCAGTACTTC
.	TRBV20-1	TRBJ1-6	many	CSARHGTADSPLHF	TGCAGTGCAAGACATGGGACGGCGGATTCACCCCTCCACTTT
.	TRBV6-2/TRBV6-3	TRBJ2-3	.	CASRASTDTQYF	TGTGCCAGCAGGGCCAGCACAGATACGCAGTATTTT
.	TRBV15	TRBJ2-1	.	CATSRDRGIGNEQFF	TGTGCCACCAGCAGAGATAGGGGAATAGGCAATGAGCAGTTCTTC
.	TRBV6-2/TRBV6-3	TRBJ2-1	.	CASSYESHNEQFF	TGTGCCAGCAGTTACGAGAGCCACAATGAGCAGTTCTTC
.	TRBV7-9	TRBJ2-1	medium-sized	CASSSRDNEQFF	TGTGCCAGCAGCTCGCGAGACAATGAGCAGTTCTTC
.	TRBV7-9	TRBJ2-3	medium-sized	CASSPPGHPITDTQYF	TGTGCCAGCAGCCCCCCCGGACACCCAATCACAGATACGCAGTATTTT
.	TRBV29-1	TRBJ1-3	many	CSVNFGSGNTIYF	TGCAGCGTTAATTTCGGCTCTGGAAACACCATATATTTT
TRBD2	TRBV7-6	TRBJ2-3	.	CASSFSGGTDTQYF	TGTGCCAGCAGCTTTAGCGGGGGAACAGATACGCAGTATTTT
.	TRBV6-2/TRBV6-3	TRBJ1-5	many	CASSYRGISNQPQHF	TGTGCCAGCAGTTACAGGGGGATCAGCAATCAGCCCCAGCATTTT
.	TRBV2	TRBJ2-7	many	CASEPGLKSYEQYF	TGTGCCAGCGAGCCGGGACTGAAGTCCTACGAGCAGTACTTC
.	TRBV12-3/TRBV12-4	TRBJ1-1	.	CASSLRVGMNTEAFF	TGTGCCAGCAGTCTGAGGGTGGGGATGAACACTGAAGCTTTCTTT
.	TRBV6-5	TRBJ1-1	many	CASKLWAGPLEAFF	TGTGCCAGCAAACTCTGGGCAGGGCCTCTTGAAGCTTTCTTT
.	TRBV4-1	TRBJ2-7	many	CASSHYGQGGHEQYF	TGCGCCAGCAGCCACTACGGGCAGGGTGGCCACGAGCAGTACTTC
.	TRBV9	TRBJ2-1	many	CASSDGYSYNEQFF	TGTGCCAGCAGCGATGGCTACTCCTACAATGAGCAGTTCTTC
TRBD2	TRBV6-4	TRBJ2-3	.	CASSDGLASTDTQYF	TGTGCCAGCAGTGACGGACTAGCTAGCACAGATACGCAGTATTTT
.	TRBV7-6	TRBJ2-7	medium-sized	CASSPFSGDMDYEQYF	TGTGCCAGCAGCCCCTTTAGTGGGGACATGGACTACGAGCAGTACTTC
.	TRBV5-1	TRBJ2-2	medium-sized	CASSFRWEMNTGELFF	TGCGCCAGCAGCTTTCGGTGGGAGATGAACACCGGGGAGCTGTTTTTT
TRBD2	TRBV27	TRBJ2-5	many	CASRLAGQETQYF	TGTGCCAGCAGGCTAGCGGGCCAAGAGACCCAGTACTTC
TRBD1	TRBV5-1	TRBJ2-5	medium-sized	CASSSTGGSQETQYF	TGCGCCAGCAGCTCGACAGGGGGAAGCCAAGAGACCCAGTACTTC
TRBD2	TRBV7-2	TRBJ2-1	.	CASSSSGGALVSGQFF	TGTGCCAGCAGCTCTAGCGGGGGGGCCCTTGTGAGCGGGCAGTTCTTC